This record concerns one T cell receptor beta chain sequence. The data belong to a study of CD8 T cells in Susac syndrome. Random hexamers served to reverse transcribe roughly 0.5 to 1 ug RNA. One entry per CDR3 protein, called by TCRdb with MiXCR from the immunoSEQ multiplex PCR reads. The sample lists under 200,000 distinct CDR3 sequences, 91% seen once, with around 0.1% in the top ten. The CDR3 is made up of 15 amino acids. Germline CDR1 is SGHTA and CDR2 is FQGNSA. Trimming took 1 base from V and 4 from J, leaving 11 bases between them. Source material: CD4+ T cells from PBMCs. The chain has TRBV7-2 and TRBJ2-1; tentatively, D is TRBD2 (5 bases). The sequence came from a human donor with Susac syndrome. The CDR3 region has the DNA TGTGCCAGCAGCTTAGACTTCGGGGTGTACAATGAGCAGTTCTTC. Translating gives CASSLDFGVYNEQFF.